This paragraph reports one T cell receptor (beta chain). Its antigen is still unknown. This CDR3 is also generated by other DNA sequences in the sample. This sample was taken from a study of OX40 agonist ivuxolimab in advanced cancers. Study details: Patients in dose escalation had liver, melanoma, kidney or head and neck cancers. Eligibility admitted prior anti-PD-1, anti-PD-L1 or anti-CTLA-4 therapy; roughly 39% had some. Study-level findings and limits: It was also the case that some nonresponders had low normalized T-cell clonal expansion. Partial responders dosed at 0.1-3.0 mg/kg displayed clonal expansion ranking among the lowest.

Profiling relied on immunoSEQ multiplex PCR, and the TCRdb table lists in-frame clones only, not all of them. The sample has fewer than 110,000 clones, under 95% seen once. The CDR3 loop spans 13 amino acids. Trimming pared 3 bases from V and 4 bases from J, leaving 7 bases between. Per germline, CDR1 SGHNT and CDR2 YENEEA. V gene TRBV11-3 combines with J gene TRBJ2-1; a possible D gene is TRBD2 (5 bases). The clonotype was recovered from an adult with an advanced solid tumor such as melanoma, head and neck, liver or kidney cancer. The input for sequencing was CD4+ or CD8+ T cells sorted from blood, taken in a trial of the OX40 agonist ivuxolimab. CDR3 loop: CASSFTSYNEQFF. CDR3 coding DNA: TGTGCCAGCAGCTTTACTAGTTACAATGAGCAGTTCTTC. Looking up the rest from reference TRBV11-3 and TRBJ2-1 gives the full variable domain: EAGVVQSPRYKIIEKKQPVAFWCNPISGHNTLYWYLQNLGQGPELLIRYENEEAVDDSQLPKDRFSAERLKGVDSTLKIQPAELGDSAVYLCASSFTSYNEQFFGPGTRLTVL.